The 20 T cell receptor beta chains below were found in one sample sequenced in a study of cytomegalovirus exposure and HLA in healthy donors. The PCR used 60 Vbeta and 13 Jbeta primers. The assay was immunoSEQ multiplex PCR, and TCRdb's table has in-frame clones only and misses some. The sample consists of fewer than 150,000 clones, around 75% of them appearing once. Source material: PBMCs. Every receptor here comes from a man aged 25-45 years in good health and CMV-seronegative.

This clone was detected a few times. The rearrangement uses TRBV2 and TRBJ2-2, with D possibly TRBD1 on 6 matching bases. Trimming shortened V by 10 bases and J by 4 bases, and 19 bases separated the two germline ends. The germline V gene has CDR1 SNHLY and CDR2 FYNNEI. This CDR3 has 15 amino acids. The CDR3 sequence: CANPGQAVGTGELFF. Here the CDR3 DNA reads TGTGCCAACCCGGGACAAGCCGTCGGCACCGGGGAGCTGTTTTTT.

The chain joins TRBV30 to TRBJ1-2; D is perhaps TRBD1 (5 bases). Germline loops: CDR1 GTSNPN, CDR2 SVGIG (reference sequence). The V gene lost 4 bases and the J gene lost 7 bases, with 13 bases spanning the gap. This CDR3 has 12 residues. CDR3: CAWILVGGGYTF. The CDR3 region has the DNA TGTGCCTGGATTTTAGTGGGGGGTGGCTACACCTTC.

The J gene is TRBJ1-1, the V gene TRBV5-6; D ambiguous. Germline V gene sequence: CDR1 SGHDT, CDR2 YYEEEE. The CDR3 covers 12 residues. V was clipped by 4 bases and J by 6 bases, with 10 bases between them. CDR3 DNA sequence: TGTGCCAGCAGCCGGGATGGGGCTGAAGCTTTCTTT. This encodes CASSRDGAEAFF.

Many counts were recorded for this clone. The rearrangement links TRBV5-6 to TRBJ2-7; 7 bases fit TRBD2. This CDR3 is built from 12 residues. Germline V gene data show CDR1 as SGHDT and CDR2 as YYEEEE. With 3 bases clipped from V and 6 bases from J, the junction kept 3 bases outside the gene matches. For the CDR3, the DNA is TGTGCCAGCAGCTGGGGGGGGTCCGAGCAGTACTTC. Translated, it gives CASSWGGSEQYF.

The gene calls are TRBV9 and TRBJ1-2; D ambiguous. Between the trimmed V and J ends, which lost 4 bases and 8 bases, there was a span of 12 bases. Germline V gives CDR1 SGDLS, CDR2 YYNGEE. This CDR3 has 12 amino acids. The CDR3 sequence: CASSQLQRGYTF. CDR3 DNA sequence: TGTGCCAGCAGCCAACTCCAGCGCGGCTACACCTTC.

The rearrangement joins TRBV29-1 to TRBJ1-6, with D possibly TRBD1 on 6 matching bases. CDR3 length: 13 residues. The germline V and J ends were trimmed by 6 bases and 6 bases, with 12 bases remaining between them. Germline CDR1 reads SQVTM; CDR2 reads ANQGSEA. CDR3 in DNA: TGCAGCGTGGCGACAGGAGTTAATTCACCCCTCCACTTT. Translated: CSVATGVNSPLHF.

The chain is built from TRBV10-3 and TRBJ2-6, with a possible D match to TRBD1 (5 bases). The CDR3 sequence is 13 residues long. Trimming took 7 bases from V and 2 from J, leaving 6 bases between them. Germline lookup yields CDR1 ENHRY and CDR2 SYGVKD. CDR3 amino acids: CAITGTGANVLTF. In nucleotides, the CDR3 is TGTGCCATCACAGGGACTGGGGCCAACGTCCTGACTTTC.

This chain links TRBV6-1 with TRBJ1-5; a possible D gene is TRBD1 (5 bases). The ends were cut back, 6 bases at V and 0 bases at J, with 12 bases in the middle. Germline lookup yields CDR1 MNHNS and CDR2 SASEGT. CDR3 length: 15 residues. CDR3 amino acids: CASSFFGGSNQPQHF. DNA of the CDR3: TGTGCCAGCAGCTTCTTCGGGGGTAGCAATCAGCCCCAGCATTTT.

The CDR3 DNA reads TGTGCCAGCAGACACGGACAGGGCCTCTCGGGAAATGAAAAACTGTTTTTT. Protein sequence: CASRHGQGLSGNEKLFF. This rearrangement joins TRBV27 to TRBJ1-4; 8 bases fit TRBD1. Germline trimming cut 6 bases from V and 5 bases from J; bases unmatched to any gene: 14. This CDR3 has 17 amino acids. Per germline, CDR1 MNHEY and CDR2 SMNVEV (reference sequence). The variable domain in full, completed from reference TRBV27 and TRBJ1-4, reads EAQVTQNPRYLITVTGKKLTVTCSQNMNHEYMSWYRQDPGLGLRQIYYSMNVEVTDKGDVPEGYKVSRKEKRNFPLILESPSPNQTSLYFCASRHGQGLSGNEKLFFGSGTQLSVL.

In this sample, this clone turned up a few times. This chain joins TRBV27 and TRBJ1-1; D remains ambiguous. Trimming took 8 bases from V and 7 from J, leaving 11 bases between them. Germline V CDR1 and CDR2: MNHEY, SMNVEV (reference sequence). This CDR3 region has 11 residues. Here the CDR3 reads CASARGSEAFF. The DNA for the CDR3 is TGTGCCAGCGCGAGAGGGAGTGAAGCTTTCTTT.

The rearrangement links TRBV27 to TRBJ2-7, with 7 bases that match TRBD2. Trimming removed 4 bases from V and 0 bases from J; junction bases left unmatched: 3. Germline CDR1 is MNHEY and CDR2 is SMNVEV (reference sequence). The CDR3 extends over 14 amino acids. Here the CDR3 reads CASSSQRDSYEQYF. The CDR3 DNA reads TGTGCCAGCAGTTCCCAGCGGGACTCCTACGAGCAGTACTTC.

The rearrangement links TRBV9 to TRBJ2-3; possibly TRBD2 for D (6 bases). The length of the CDR3 is 16 residues. Germline assignment: CDR1 SGDLS and CDR2 YYNGEE. The V gene lost 4 bases and the J gene lost 0 bases, with 15 bases spanning the gap. CDR3 protein: CASSPLGGVSTDTQYF. DNA of the CDR3: TGTGCCAGCAGCCCGTTGGGGGGAGTAAGCACAGATACGCAGTATTTT.

This sequence joins TRBV19 and TRBJ1-1, with D unclear. V gave up 4 bases and J gave up 10 bases, with 16 bases separating them. Germline V CDR1 and CDR2: LNHDA, SQIVND (reference sequence). The CDR3 loop spans 13 amino acids. CDR3 amino acids: CASSTSGKIVAFF. DNA of the CDR3: TGTGCCAGTAGTACGTCCGGGAAGATAGTAGCTTTCTTT.

The chain has TRBV6-1 and TRBJ2-5; 10 nucleotides line up with TRBD2. Germline loops: CDR1 MNHNS, CDR2 SASEGT. Losses at the gene ends were 4 bases for V and 0 bases for J; bases not matched to a gene: 5. This CDR3 is built from 16 residues. The CDR3 is CASSVSGGLNQETQYF. The CDR3 DNA is TGTGCCAGCAGTGTTAGCGGGGGGTTAAACCAAGAGACCCAGTACTTC.

This rearrangement joins TRBV29-1 to TRBJ2-5; D is unresolved. The V end was cut by 7 bases, the J end by 0 bases, with 12 bases between. Germline CDR1 SQVTM, CDR2 ANQGSEA. The CDR3 runs to 13 residues. In DNA, the CDR3 is TGCAGCGGAGACGGGTCAAACCAAGAGACCCAGTACTTC. Translated: CSGDGSNQETQYF. The full variable domain, its missing parts supplied by reference TRBV29-1 and TRBJ2-5, is SAVISQKPSRDICQRGTSLTIQCQVDSQVTMMFWYRQQPGQSLTLIATANQGSEATYESGFVIDKFPISRPNLTFSTLTVSNMSPEDSSIYLCSGDGSNQETQYFGPGTRLLVL.

V and J are TRBV28 and TRBJ2-4, with D unclear. This CDR3 has 16 residues. The ends were cut back, 3 bases at V and 1 base at J, with 13 bases in the middle. Germline V gene data show CDR1 as MDHEN and CDR2 as SYDVKM. Here the CDR3 reads CASSFLAQAAKNIQYF. As DNA, the CDR3 is TGTGCCAGCAGTTTTCTTGCCCAGGCTGCCAAAAACATTCAGTACTTC.

The V call is TRBV10-3, the J call TRBJ1-2; TRBD1 agrees at 10 bases. Germline values: CDR1 ENHRY, CDR2 SYGVKD. V lost 10 bases, J lost 6 bases, and 8 bases stayed unmatched. The CDR3 length is 13 residues. For the CDR3, the DNA is TGTGCCACCTGCCCGACAGGGGGCAATGGCTACACCTTC. Encoded protein: CATCPTGGNGYTF.

The J gene is TRBJ2-5, the V gene TRBV2; D might be TRBD1 (7 bases). V lost 1 base, J lost 1 base, and 16 bases lay in between. Per germline, CDR1 SNHLY and CDR2 FYNNEI. The CDR3 consists of 17 residues. The CDR3 is CASSEGPGGTVQETQYF. CDR3 DNA: TGTGCCAGCAGTGAAGGACCAGGGGGGACGGTCCAAGAGACCCAGTACTTC.

The rearrangement links TRBV5-1 to TRBJ2-7, with a weak D call TRBD1 (7 bases). The CDR3 spans 14 residues. Germline CDR1 reads SGHRS; CDR2 reads YFSETQ. V lost 6 bases, J lost 7 bases, and 20 bases lay in between. The CDR3 region has the DNA TGCGCCAGCACCGCGGGACAGCCTTTCGGGGAGCAGTACTTC. It specifies CASTAGQPFGEQYF.

The chain carries TRBV5-1 and TRBJ1-1; D may be TRBD1 (5 bases). The CDR3 consists of 13 residues. Between the trimmed V and J ends, which lost 6 bases and 1 base, there was a span of 10 bases. The germline gives CDR1 SGHRS, CDR2 YFSETQ. The CDR3 spells CASKNQGNTEAFF. The CDR3 DNA follows: TGCGCCAGCAAGAACCAGGGGAACACTGAAGCTTTCTTT.